One sample yielded the 9 T cell receptor beta chains listed below, sequenced in a study of CD8+ T cells in alopecia areata. RNA was isolated and reverse transcribed to cDNA, the sequencing template. Some clones are missing from TCRdb's copy, which holds only in-frame ones; the method was immunoSEQ multiplex PCR. The sample consists of 90,000 to 130,000 clones, around 53% of them appearing once. Treatment here: oral pan-JAK inhibitor, 5-10 mg twice daily. Sample: CD8+ T cells sorted from blood, taken at week 24, from a patient treated with tofacitinib. These receptors were taken from a human donor with alopecia areata.

This sequence joins TRBV15 and TRBJ2-1, with 16 nucleotides matching TRBD2. Germline trimming cut 5 bases from V and 3 bases from J; bases unmatched to any gene: 7. The germline gives CDR1 LNHNV, CDR2 YYDKDF (reference sequence). This CDR3 has 18 amino acids. CDR3 nucleotide sequence: TGTGCCACCAGCCCCGGGACTAGCGGGGGGGAGCTCTACAATGAGCAGTTCTTC. Its protein product is CATSPGTSGGELYNEQFF. Together with reference TRBV15 and TRBJ2-1, the CDR3 gives the full variable domain: DAMVIQNPRYQVTQFGKPVTLSCSQTLNHNVMYWYQQKSSQAPKLLFHYYDKDFNNEADTPDNFQSRRPNTSFCFLDIRSPGLGDTAMYLCATSPGTSGGELYNEQFFGPGTRLTVL.

The table lists this clone with a few counts. V gene TRBV6-6 combines with J gene TRBJ2-1; TRBD2 might be the D (7 bases). This CDR3 has 15 amino acids. CDR1 MNHNY and CDR2 SVGAGI come from the germline V gene (reference sequence). Trimming removed 7 bases from V and 2 bases from J, with 15 bases in between. The CDR3 protein is CASTFEGGAYNEQFF. In DNA form, the CDR3 reads TGTGCCAGCACCTTCGAAGGGGGGGCCTACAATGAGCAGTTCTTC.

This clone was seen a few times. The chain has TRBV21-1 and TRBJ2-3. TRBV21-1 is an annotated pseudogene. The CDR3 is made up of 14 amino acids. DNA of the CDR3: TGTGCCAGCAGCAAATTGCAGGAGACAGATACGCAGTATTTT. It translates to CASSKLQETDTQYF.

There are a few counts of this clone. The gene calls are TRBV13 and TRBJ2-5; D remains ambiguous. The CDR3 covers 15 residues. Trimming stripped 4 bases from V and 3 bases from J, with 15 bases between. The germline gives CDR1 PRHDT, CDR2 FYEKMQ (reference sequence). The CDR3: CASSSPPSRKETQYF. The CDR3 bases are TGTGCCAGCAGCTCCCCTCCGAGCAGGAAAGAGACCCAGTACTTC.

V gene TRBV4-1 combines with J gene TRBJ2-3; D may match TRBD1 or TRBD2 (6 bases each). CDR1 is MGHRA, CDR2 YSYEKL, per germline. Trimming left V 4 bases short and J 8 bases short, with 10 bases between. This CDR3 spans 12 amino acids. The CDR3 DNA reads TGCGCCAGCAGCCCCCGGGGGCTTACGCAGTATTTT. This codes for CASSPRGLTQYF.

About this clone: The same CDR3 arises from other DNA sequences in this sample as well. The chain recombines TRBV5-6 with TRBJ1-5; no reliable D call. The CDR3 extends over 16 amino acids. The germline gives CDR1 SGHDT, CDR2 YYEEEE. V lost 0 bases, J lost 2 bases, and 12 bases lay in between. DNA for the CDR3: TGTGCCAGCAGCTTGGGGGCGGGAGGCGGCAATCAGCCCCAGCATTTT. It encodes CASSLGAGGGNQPQHF.

This chain links TRBV4-3 with TRBJ1-1; D unresolved. The CDR3 sequence is 11 residues long. V was pared by 0 bases and J by 11 bases, with 7 bases between. The V gene's germline CDR1 is LGHNA and CDR2 YSLEER. Here the CDR3 reads CASSQEGPAFF. The CDR3 DNA reads TGCGCCAGCAGCCAAGAAGGGCCGGCTTTCTTT.

The rearrangement links TRBV30 to TRBJ2-7; D remains unclear. Germline CDR1 GTSNPN, CDR2 SVGIG (reference sequence). CDR3 size: 12 residues. The V end lost 0 bases, the J end lost 2 bases, and 5 bases lay between the germline ends. The CDR3 here is CAWSVSPYEQYF. The CDR3 DNA follows: TGTGCCTGGAGTGTCTCGCCCTACGAGCAGTACTTC.

This clone was seen only a few times. The chain carries TRBV30 and TRBJ1-5; D unresolved. Germline-derived CDR1 and CDR2 are GTSNPN and SVGIG (reference sequence). V lost 1 base to trimming and J lost 0 bases, with 7 bases between them. This CDR3 region has 14 residues. The chain's CDR3 is CAWSGENSNQPQHF. In nucleotides, the CDR3 is TGTGCCTGGAGTGGAGAAAATAGCAATCAGCCCCAGCATTTT.